This T cell receptor (beta chain) appears in the sequencing data of a study of T cells after yellow fever vaccination. MiXCR was run by TCRdb on the 5' RACE reads, yielding one entry per CDR3 protein. The table has 250,000 to 400,000 distinct CDR3 sequences, about 4% seen once; the top ten hold 20% to 25%. From germline, CDR1 is SGHTA and CDR2 FQGNSA. The CDR3 is made up of 14 amino acids. V was pared by 1 base and J by 0 bases, with 4 bases between. The receptor was isolated from a young man who received the YFV17D yellow fever vaccine. Sequences were derived from PBMCs, sampled 5 days after the yellow fever booster vaccination. The genes are TRBV7-2 and TRBJ2-4; no clear D. CDR3 in amino acids: CASSLDTAKNIQYF. DNA for the CDR3: TGTGCCAGCAGCTTAGATACAGCCAAAAACATTCAGTACTTC.